This is a list of T cell receptor beta chains from one sample in a study of blood T cell repertoires in COVID-19. TCRdb's table, derived via immunoSEQ multiplex PCR, lists solely in-frame clones and lacks some. The repertoire holds some 150,000 clones, with around nine tenths as singletons. Material for sequencing was peripheral blood. Receptor source: a man aged 70-80 years with acute or convalescent COVID-19. Both conserved end residues are part of each CDR3. The D gene is left open where the match is weak. Only part of the rows carry a size: once, few, many, or a class if the clone is expanded.

.	TRBV19	TRBJ1-1	.	TGTGCCAGTAGTATCCTCGGAGGCACTGAAGCTTTCTTT	CASSILGGTEAFF
.	TRBV20-1	TRBJ2-3	.	TGCAGTGCTACATCTAGCTTTACGCAGTATTTT	CSATSSFTQYF
.	TRBV7-2	TRBJ1-5	.	TGTGCCAGCAGCTTAGACGGCGGGAGAGGGCCCCAGCATTTT	CASSLDGGRGPQHF
.	TRBV5-7	TRBJ2-3	TRBD2	TGTGCCAGCAGCCACCCGGGGGGGGGCACAGATACGCAGTATTTT	CASSHPGGGTDTQYF
.	TRBV6-5	TRBJ1-3	.	TGTGCCAGCAGTTACCTTCGCTCTGGAAACACCATATATTTT	CASSYLRSGNTIYF
.	TRBV10-3	TRBJ2-1	.	TGTGCCACCTCGAAGGGGGATGAGCAGTTCTTC	CATSKGDEQFF
once	TRBV13	TRBJ2-3	TRBD1	TGTGCCAGCAGCAAAGGGGGGACAGGTCTTGCAGATACGCAGTATTTT	CASSKGGTGLADTQYF
.	TRBV2	TRBJ2-5	TRBD2	TGTGCCAGCAGTGACGAACTAGCGGAAGAGACCCAGTACTTC	CASSDELAEETQYF
few	TRBV5-1	TRBJ1-2	.	TGCGCCAGCAGCTTGGCGACAGTCGAAGGCGGCTACACCTTC	CASSLATVEGGYTF
.	TRBV6-2/TRBV6-3	TRBJ1-5	TRBD1	TGTGCCAGCAGTTATAGGACAGGGAATCAGCCCCAGCATTTT	CASSYRTGNQPQHF
.	TRBV28	TRBJ2-4	TRBD1	TGTGCCAGCAGTTTCCCTCAGGGGGCTAGGGGGGAAAACATTCAGTACTTC	CASSFPQGARGENIQYF
.	TRBV4-2	TRBJ1-5	.	TGTGCCAGCAGCCACCGTCACAATAGCAATCAGCCCCAGCATTTT	CASSHRHNSNQPQHF
.	TRBV5-1	TRBJ2-7	TRBD2	TGCGCCAGCAGCTGGGGAGCGGGGGAATCCTACGAGCAGTACTTC	CASSWGAGESYEQYF
.	TRBV5-1	TRBJ1-1	TRBD1	TGCGCCAGCAGCTCGGATCCAGGGGGCGCGGGCACTGAAGCTTTCTTT	CASSSDPGGAGTEAFF
.	TRBV4-1	TRBJ2-1	TRBD2	TGCGCCAGCAGCCAAGGACCGGGACTAGAGAATGAGCAGTTCTTC	CASSQGPGLENEQFF
.	TRBV7-2	TRBJ2-1	TRBD2	TGTGCCAGCAGAGGACTAGCGCAATACAATGAGCAGTTCTTC	CASRGLAQYNEQFF
.	TRBV30	TRBJ2-1	.	TGTGCCTGGAGTGGCGGTTACAATGAGCAGTTCTTC	CAWSGGYNEQFF
.	TRBV11-3	TRBJ2-7	.	TGTGCCAGCAGCTTTGGCGGGGACCGCTCCTACGAGCAGTACTTC	CASSFGGDRSYEQYF